Shown below are 10 T cell receptor beta chains from a single sample sequenced in a study of blood T cell repertoires in COVID-19. The data were produced by immunoSEQ multiplex PCR, yet TCRdb's version contains in-frame clones alone and is incomplete. The sample yields 70,000 or so clones, about four fifths seen once. Sequenced material: peripheral blood. All receptors come from an elderly woman with acute or convalescent COVID-19.

The chain couples TRBV19 to TRBJ1-5; D remains unclear. This CDR3 contains 14 residues. The V and J ends lost 7 bases and 4 bases respectively, with 14 bases between them. Germline V gives CDR1 LNHDA, CDR2 SQIVND (reference sequence). The CDR3 spells CASMSIGGNQPQHF. CDR3 DNA: TGTGCCAGTATGAGTATAGGAGGGAATCAGCCCCAGCATTTT. Full variable domain (remainder filled in from reference TRBV19 and TRBJ1-5): DGGITQSPKYLFRKEGQNVTLSCEQNLNHDAMYWYRQDPGQGLRLIYYSQIVNDFQKGDIAEGYSVSREKKESFPLTVTSAQKNPTAFYLCASMSIGGNQPQHFGDGTRLSIL.

The rearrangement links TRBV11-2 to TRBJ2-7; TRBD2 aligns across 12 bases. This CDR3 region has 16 residues. Germline V gene data show CDR1 as SGHAT and CDR2 as FQNNGV. The junction had 7 bases not matched to a gene; V was cut back by 0 bases and J by 7 bases. The CDR3 spells CASSLDRLAGAGEQYF. In DNA form, the CDR3 reads TGTGCCAGCAGCTTAGACCGACTAGCGGGGGCCGGGGAGCAGTACTTC.

This chain joins TRBV19 and TRBJ2-1; 11 nucleotides align to TRBD2. Germline loops: CDR1 LNHDA, CDR2 SQIVND (reference sequence). V dropped 4 bases and J dropped 7; count of bases not matched to a gene: 3. The CDR3 covers 14 residues. The DNA of the CDR3 is TGTGCCAGTAGTAAACTAGCGGGGGTAAATGAGCAGTTCTTC. Its translation: CASSKLAGVNEQFF.

The rearrangement uses TRBV7-9 and TRBJ1-2, with D possibly matching TRBD1 (6 bases). V was shortened by 1 base and J by 7 bases, with 13 bases between the two germline ends. The CDR3 extends over 14 amino acids. In germline, CDR1 is SEHNR, CDR2 FQNEAQ (reference sequence). CDR3 nucleotide sequence: TGTGCCAGCAGCTTAGGGGCGGGGGCTGGTGGCTACACCTTC. Its protein is CASSLGAGAGGYTF.

The chain uses TRBV5-1 and TRBJ1-4, with TRBD1 matching 7 bases. Trimming at V came to 3 bases and at J to 0 bases, leaving 2 bases not matched to a gene. This CDR3 has 15 residues. Germline V lookup: CDR1 SGHRS, CDR2 YFSETQ. The CDR3 DNA reads as TGCGCCAGCAGCTGGCAGGGGGCAACTAATGAAAAACTGTTTTTT. Protein sequence: CASSWQGATNEKLFF.

The rearrangement uses TRBV13 and TRBJ1-1; D is undetermined. V was pared by 8 bases and J by 0 bases, with 10 bases between. Germline values: CDR1 PRHDT, CDR2 FYEKMQ (reference sequence). This CDR3 is built from 13 residues. CDR3 DNA sequence: TGTGCCAGCTTCGGCAGGCTGAACACTGAAGCTTTCTTT. This translates into CASFGRLNTEAFF.

The chain carries TRBV10-2 and TRBJ2-1; 10 bases are shared with TRBD2. There are 15 residues in the CDR3. Per the germline V gene, CDR1 is WSHSY and CDR2 is SAAADI. V trimming: 11 bases; J trimming: 7 bases; junction bases outside the gene matches: 14. CDR3 nucleotide sequence: TGCGCCTCATCCTCCTTAGCGGGGGGCCTGAATGAGCAGTTCTTC. Its translation is CASSSLAGGLNEQFF.

J is TRBJ2-5 and V is TRBV9; D unclear. V dropped 2 bases and J dropped 1 base, with 3 bases sitting between them. The CDR3 totals 12 residues. Germline CDR1 and CDR2: SGDLS and YYNGEE. The CDR3 coding sequence is TGTGCCAGCAGCGTCTTCCAAGAGACCCAGTACTTC. The encoded protein is CASSVFQETQYF. Drawing the rest from reference TRBV9 and TRBJ2-5, the complete variable domain is DSGVTQTPKHLITATGQRVTLRCSPRSGDLSVYWYQQSLDQGLQFLIQYYNGEERAKGNILERFSAQQFPDLHSELNLSSLELGDSALYFCASSVFQETQYFGPGTRLLVL.

V is TRBV2 and J is TRBJ2-1; D might be TRBD2 (7 bases). The V end lost 4 bases, the J end lost 1 base, and 11 bases lay between the germline ends. The CDR3 spans 15 residues. The germline CDR1 and CDR2 sequences are SNHLY and FYNNEI. The CDR3 region is CASSVRGGSYNEQFF. The CDR3 DNA sequence: TGTGCCAGCAGTGTAAGGGGGGGGTCCTACAATGAGCAGTTCTTC.

The gene calls are TRBV27 and TRBJ2-3, with D hard to call. The germline gives CDR1 MNHEY, CDR2 SMNVEV (reference sequence). V was pared by 4 bases and J by 0 bases, with 14 bases between. The CDR3 spans 16 residues. The CDR3 spells CASSSSPMTSTDTQYF. The CDR3, as DNA: TGTGCCAGCAGTTCATCCCCCATGACTAGCACAGATACGCAGTATTTT.